These 23 T cell receptor beta chains were sequenced from one sample in a study of shared clonotypes between healthy human individuals. This table comes from immunoSEQ multiplex PCR, and its TCRdb copy is limited to in-frame clones, with some not included. The sample lists a few hundred thousand clones, 70% to 80% occurring once. The sequenced sample consisted of PBMCs. These receptors all come from a woman aged 40 to 50 in good health. Some clones in this sample may be carry-over from other donors' samples.

The V and J genes are TRBV11-3 and TRBJ1-2, with 9 bases aligning to TRBD1. CDR3 length equals 15 residues. Germline-derived CDR1 and CDR2 are SGHNT and YENEEA. Germline trimming cut 5 bases from V and 4 bases from J; bases unmatched to any gene: 8. The CDR3 bases are TGTGCCAGCAGCACCAACAGGGGGCAGTCCTATGGCTACACCTTC. Translated, it gives CASSTNRGQSYGYTF. Full variable domain (rest looked up from reference TRBV11-3 and TRBJ1-2): EAGVVQSPRYKIIEKKQPVAFWCNPISGHNTLYWYLQNLGQGPELLIRYENEEAVDDSQLPKDRFSAERLKGVDSTLKIQPAELGDSAVYLCASSTNRGQSYGYTFGSGTRLTVV.

The chain has TRBV13 and TRBJ2-7; 8 nucleotides agree with TRBD1. V dropped 4 bases and J dropped 2; count of bases not matched to a gene: 16. The CDR3 extends over 18 amino acids. Germline V gives CDR1 PRHDT, CDR2 FYEKMQ (reference sequence). As DNA, the CDR3 is TGTGCCAGCAGCTCGTTCTTCCCAGGGGGCAAAGTCACCTACGAGCAGTACTTC. It is translated as CASSSFFPGGKVTYEQYF. The complete variable domain, with remaining parts taken from reference TRBV13 and TRBJ2-7, reads AAGVIQSPRHLIKEKRETATLKCYPIPRHDTVYWYQQGPGQDPQFLISFYEKMQSDKGSIPDRFSAQQFSDYHSELNMSSLELGDSALYFCASSSFFPGGKVTYEQYFGPGTRLTVT.

The rearrangement links TRBV6-1 to TRBJ1-5; 9 bases are a match to TRBD1. The CDR3 extends over 14 amino acids. CDR1 and CDR2 (germline): MNHNS, SASEGT. With V trimmed by 7 bases and J by 5 bases, 6 bases remained unmatched. In DNA, the CDR3 is TGTGCCAGCACTCTGGACAGGGGATATCAGCCCCAGCATTTT. Its translation: CASTLDRGYQPQHF.

J is TRBJ2-7 and V is TRBV11-2, with 7 bases fitting TRBD1. CDR3 size: 13 residues. Germline-derived CDR1 and CDR2 are SGHAT and FQNNGV. V trimming: 5 bases; J trimming: 5 bases; junction bases outside the gene matches: 6. CDR3 nucleotide sequence: TGTGCCAGCAGCCTACAGGGGACGAACGAGCAGTACTTC. Translating it yields CASSLQGTNEQYF. The full variable domain, completed using reference TRBV11-2 and TRBJ2-7, is EAGVAQSPRYKIIEKRQSVAFWCNPISGHATLYWYQQILGQGPKLLIQFQNNGVVDDSQLPKDRFSAERLKGVDSTLKIQPAKLEDSAVYLCASSLQGTNEQYFGPGTRLTVT.

The chain is built from TRBV7-3 and TRBJ2-1; 13 nucleotides match TRBD2. V trimming: 4 bases; J trimming: 9 bases; junction bases outside the gene matches: 9. CDR3 size: 16 residues. Germline assignment: CDR1 SGHTA and CDR2 FQGTGA. The CDR3 sequence: CASSSLGLAGAGEQFF. As DNA, the CDR3 is TGTGCCAGCAGCTCCCTAGGACTAGCGGGAGCAGGTGAGCAGTTCTTC.

The chain has TRBV28 and TRBJ2-3; TRBD2 agrees at 10 bases. CDR1 MDHEN and CDR2 SYDVKM come from the germline V gene. The CDR3 covers 15 residues. V gave up 7 bases and J gave up 3 bases; unmatched junction bases: 7. CDR3 amino acids: CASTSLAGGTDTQYF. The DNA of the CDR3 is TGTGCCAGCACGTCCTTAGCGGGAGGTACAGATACGCAGTATTTT.

The genes are TRBV9 and TRBJ1-2; perhaps TRBD1 as D (6 bases). Germline lookup yields CDR1 SGDLS and CDR2 YYNGEE. This CDR3 has 16 residues. Deletions cut 3 bases from V and 2 bases from J, with 17 bases between. The CDR3 loop is CASSGPRDTGNYGYTF. In DNA form, the CDR3 reads TGTGCCAGCAGCGGGCCCCGGGACACGGGGAACTATGGCTACACCTTC.

V gene TRBV7-3 combines with J gene TRBJ1-5, with 7 bases aligning to TRBD1. Losses at the gene ends were 2 bases for V and 5 bases for J; bases not matched to a gene: 12. Germline values: CDR1 SGHTA, CDR2 FQGTGA. The CDR3 contains 17 residues. CDR3 bases: TGTGCCAGCAGCTTATGTGTGGTGACAGGGTTGTATCAGCCCCAGCATTTT. Its protein is CASSLCVVTGLYQPQHF. Full variable domain (remainder filled in from reference TRBV7-3 and TRBJ1-5): GAGVSQTPSNKVTEKGKYVELRCDPISGHTALYWYRQSLGQGPEFLIYFQGTGAADDSGLPNDRFFAVRPEGSVSTLKIQRTERGDSAVYLCASSLCVVTGLYQPQHFGDGTRLSIL.

The CDR3 coding sequence is TGTGCCAGCAGCTTAGCCTATGTTAGAGGGAGGGATGAGCAGTTCTTC. Translated, it gives CASSLAYVRGRDEQFF. This chain uses TRBV7-6 with TRBJ2-1; TRBD2 matches at 7 bases. The CDR3 length is 16 residues. The ends lost 0 bases at V and 8 bases at J; junction bases unmatched: 10. Germline loops: CDR1 SGHVS, CDR2 FNYEAQ.

The rearrangement links TRBV27 to TRBJ1-2, with 9 positions matching TRBD1. V lost 6 bases, J lost 13 bases, and 12 bases stayed unmatched. CDR1 MNHEY and CDR2 SMNVEV come from the germline V gene (reference sequence). CDR3 length: 13 residues. Written as DNA, the CDR3 is TGTGCCAGCAGACCAACAGGGGGCAGCTATTCCACCTTC. Protein product: CASRPTGGSYSTF.

In its sample, this clone was seen a few times. The chain recombines TRBV10-1 with TRBJ2-2; D is unresolved. The V end was cut by 5 bases, the J end by 7 bases, with 8 bases between. CDR3 length equals 12 residues. Germline V gene data show CDR1 as WNHNN and CDR2 as SYGVQD (reference sequence). The CDR3 DNA reads as TGCGCCAGCAGTCTCAGGATCGGGGAGCTGTTTTTT. This encodes CASSLRIGELFF.

This clone was observed once. This rearrangement joins TRBV9 to TRBJ2-5, with 13 bases aligning to TRBD2. Near its end, the DNA agrees better with TRBJ2-7, so the J call may be wrong. CDR1 and CDR2 (germline): SGDLS, YYNGEE. The CDR3 is 14 amino acids. CDR3 protein: CASSRTSGSYEQYF. Written as DNA, the CDR3 is TGTGCCAGCAGTCGGACTAGCGGGAGCTACGAGCAGTACTTC.

The genes are TRBV11-2 and TRBJ1-3; unclear D gene. Germline loops: CDR1 SGHAT, CDR2 FQNNGV. This CDR3 has 15 amino acids. The germline V and J ends were trimmed by 1 base and 1 base, with 8 bases remaining between them. For the CDR3, the DNA is TGTGCCAGCAGCTTAGTCGGGGAGTCTGGAAACACCATATATTTT. It translates to CASSLVGESGNTIYF.

This clone appeared a few times. This chain links TRBV10-3 with TRBJ1-2; 12 bases line up with TRBD1. The CDR3 has 15 residues. Trimming took 1 base from V and 6 from J; bases not matched to a gene: 3. Per the germline V gene, CDR1 is ENHRY and CDR2 is SYGVKD. This CDR3 is CAISEFGTGGNGYTF. The CDR3 DNA sequence: TGTGCCATCAGTGAGTTTGGGACAGGGGGCAATGGCTACACCTTC.

About this clone itself: This CDR3 is also generated by other DNA sequences in the sample. This sequence joins TRBV4-2 and TRBJ2-7, with 10 bases aligning to TRBD2. CDR1 and CDR2 (germline): LGHNA, YNFKEQ. Trimming cost V 1 base and J 3 bases; bases outside gene matches: 3. CDR3 length: 15 residues. CDR3 region: CASSQVSSGSYEQYF. The DNA of the CDR3 is TGTGCCAGCAGCCAAGTGTCTAGCGGGAGCTACGAGCAGTACTTC.

In DNA, the CDR3 is TGTGCCAGCAGTCGGCAGCGGGAGGGCTACGAGCAGTACTTC. Translated: CASSRQREGYEQYF. This chain uses TRBV2 with TRBJ2-7; 10 nucleotides line up with TRBD2. The V segment lost 5 bases and the J segment 3 bases; nucleotides outside the gene matches: 4. The germline CDR1 and CDR2 sequences are SNHLY and FYNNEI. The CDR3 length is 14 residues.

J is TRBJ2-3 and V is TRBV7-8; weak D call: TRBD2 (6 bases). V gave up 0 bases and J gave up 5 bases, with 15 bases separating them. Germline loops: CDR1 SGHVS, CDR2 FQNEAQ. This CDR3 is built from 16 residues. Here the CDR3 reads CASSLAPWGSGDTQYF. In nucleotides, the CDR3 is TGTGCCAGCAGCTTAGCGCCCTGGGGTAGCGGAGATACGCAGTATTTT.

The gene calls are TRBV6-5 and TRBJ1-5; TRBD1 matches 8 bases. V shed 5 bases, J shed 6 bases, and the junction held 6 bases outside the gene matches. The length of the CDR3 is 14 residues. CDR1 MNHEY and CDR2 SVGAGI come from the germline V gene. The CDR3 region is CASSLDRVGQPQHF. The CDR3, as DNA: TGTGCCAGCAGTCTGGACAGGGTCGGTCAGCCCCAGCATTTT.

V usage is TRBV28 and J usage is TRBJ2-7; D possibly corresponds to TRBD1 (6 bases). Trimming cost V 5 bases and J 2 bases, with 16 bases left between them. The CDR3 consists of 15 residues. CDR1 and CDR2 (germline): MDHEN, SYDVKM. CDR3 nucleotide sequence: TGTGCCAGCAGTGCCGGGACAAACGTTGCCTACGAGCAGTACTTC. Its protein is CASSAGTNVAYEQYF.

The rearrangement links TRBV7-6 to TRBJ2-1; a possible D gene is TRBD2 (6 bases). V gave up 8 bases and J gave up 2 bases, with 10 bases separating them. The CDR3 totals 13 residues. Germline CDR1 SGHVS, CDR2 FNYEAQ. CDR3 nucleotides: TGTGCCAGCGAGCTAGCGCCCTACAATGAGCAGTTCTTC. Protein product: CASELAPYNEQFF.

This clone was picked up a small number of times. The J gene is TRBJ1-4, the V gene TRBV7-2; 7 bases match TRBD1. The V segment lost 1 base and the J segment 7 bases; nucleotides outside the gene matches: 3. CDR3 length: 14 residues. CDR1 is SGHTA and CDR2 is FQGNSA in the germline V gene. The chain's CDR3 is CASSLEGAVEKLFF. CDR3 coding DNA: TGTGCCAGCAGCTTAGAGGGGGCAGTTGAAAAACTGTTTTTT.

In this sample, this clone turned up a few times. This CDR3 reads CASRRDSGPNYEQYF. The DNA for the CDR3 is TGTGCCAGCAGGCGTGATTCCGGGCCCAACTACGAGCAGTACTTC. This chain joins TRBV6-6 and TRBJ2-7; no clear D. The CDR3 covers 15 residues. CDR1 and CDR2 (germline): MNHNY, SVGAGI (reference sequence). V was pared by 6 bases and J by 3 bases, with 18 bases between.

The chain links TRBV28 to TRBJ2-7, with D unclear. The CDR3 extends over 13 amino acids. V lost 3 bases and J lost 6, with 12 bases in between. The germline gives CDR1 MDHEN, CDR2 SYDVKM. CDR3 DNA sequence: TGTGCCAGCAGTTTCTACAACCTCTCCGAGCAGTACTTC. Translating it yields CASSFYNLSEQYF.